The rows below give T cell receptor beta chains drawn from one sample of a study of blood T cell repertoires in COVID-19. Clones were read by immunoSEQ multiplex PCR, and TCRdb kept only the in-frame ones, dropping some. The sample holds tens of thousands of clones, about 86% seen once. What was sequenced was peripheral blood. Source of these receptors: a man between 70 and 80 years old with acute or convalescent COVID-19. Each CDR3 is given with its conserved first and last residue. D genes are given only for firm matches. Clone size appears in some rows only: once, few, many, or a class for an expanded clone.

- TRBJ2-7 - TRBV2 CASSLTEGYEQYF TGTGCCAGCAGCCTAACTGAGGGCTACGAGCAGTACTTC
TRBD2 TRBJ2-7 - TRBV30 CAWSVPWTSGAYEQYF TGTGCCTGGAGTGTACCGTGGACTAGCGGGGCCTACGAGCAGTACTTC
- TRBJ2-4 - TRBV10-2 CASRQEAKNIQYF TGCGCCAGCCGACAGGAAGCCAAAAACATTCAGTACTTC
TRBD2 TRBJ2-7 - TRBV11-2 CASSSTGTSGRAYEQYF TGTGCCAGCAGCTCAACCGGGACTAGCGGGAGGGCCTACGAGCAGTACTTC
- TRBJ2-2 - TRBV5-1 CASSFSGAGELFF TGCGCCAGCAGCTTTTCAGGGGCCGGGGAGCTGTTTTTT
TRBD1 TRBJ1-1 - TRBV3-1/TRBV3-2 CASSRTGEAFF TGTGCCAGCAGCCGGACAGGGGAAGCTTTCTTT
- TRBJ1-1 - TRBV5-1 CASSLVAGEAFF TGCGCCAGCAGCTTGGTGGCAGGGGAAGCTTTCTTT
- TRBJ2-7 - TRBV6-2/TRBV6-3 CASSSPGRDYEQYF TGTGCCAGCAGTTCACCGGGCCGGGACTACGAGCAGTACTTC
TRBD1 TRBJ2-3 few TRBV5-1 CASSPGQASTDTQYF TGCGCCAGCAGCCCGGGACAGGCCTCCACAGATACGCAGTATTTT
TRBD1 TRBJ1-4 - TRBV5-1 CASSLSPDRANEKLFF TGCGCCAGCAGCTTGTCCCCGGACAGGGCCAATGAAAAACTGTTTTTT
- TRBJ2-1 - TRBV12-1 CASSFTRGGTYNEQFF TGTGCCAGCAGCTTTACCCGGGGAGGAACCTACAATGAGCAGTTCTTC
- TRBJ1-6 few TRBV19 CASSIDSLGSPLHF TGTGCCAGTAGTATCGACAGTCTGGGGTCACCCCTCCACTTT
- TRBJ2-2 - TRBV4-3 CASSQESRATIMNTGELFF TGCGCCAGCAGCCAGGAATCGAGGGCAACCATAATGAACACCGGGGAGCTGTTTTTT
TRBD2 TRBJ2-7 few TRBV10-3 CAISGSSSGYEQYF TGTGCCATCAGTGGTTCTTCTAGCGGCTACGAGCAGTACTTC
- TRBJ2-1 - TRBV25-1 CASSDLSSYNEQFF TGTGCCAGCAGTGATCTTAGCTCCTACAATGAGCAGTTCTTC
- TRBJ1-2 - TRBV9 CASSVGGEANYGYTF TGTGCCAGCAGCGTAGGCGGCGAAGCTAACTATGGCTACACCTTC
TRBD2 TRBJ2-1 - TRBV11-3 CASSSLLAGYNEQFF TGTGCCAGCAGCTCCCTACTAGCGGGGTACAATGAGCAGTTCTTC
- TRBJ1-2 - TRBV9 CASSEEALPPYGYTF TGTGCCAGCAGCGAGGAGGCCCTTCCCCCCTATGGCTACACCTTC
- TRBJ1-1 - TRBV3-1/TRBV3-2 CASSQGEGVRTEAFF TGTGCCAGCAGCCAAGGAGAAGGGGTACGTACTGAAGCTTTCTTT
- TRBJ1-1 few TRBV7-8 CASSSGLGTEAFF TGTGCCAGCAGCTCAGGGTTGGGCACTGAAGCTTTCTTT
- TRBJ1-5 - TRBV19 CASAGYSNQPQHF TGTGCCAGTGCAGGGTATAGCAATCAGCCCCAGCATTTT
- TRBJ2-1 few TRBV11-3 CASSLGSHNEQFF TGTGCCAGCAGCTTGGGCAGTCACAATGAGCAGTTCTTC
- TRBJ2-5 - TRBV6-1 CASSEMAQWRETQYF TGTGCCAGCAGTGAAATGGCCCAGTGGCGGGAGACCCAGTACTTC
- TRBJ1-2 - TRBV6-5 CASSREASIRGYTF TGTGCCAGCAGCCGAGAGGCCTCCATCCGTGGCTACACCTTC
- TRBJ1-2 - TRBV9 CASSTGHNGYTF TGTGCCAGCAGCACAGGACATAATGGCTACACCTTC
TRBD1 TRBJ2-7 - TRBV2 CASSTGPFYEQYF TGTGCCTCTTCGACAGGGCCATTCTACGAGCAGTACTTC
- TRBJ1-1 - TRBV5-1 CASSLSGVGGTEAFF TGCGCCAGCAGCTTGTCGGGGGTTGGTGGCACTGAAGCTTTCTTT
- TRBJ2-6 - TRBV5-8 CASSLKAGSSGANVLTF TGTGCCAGCAGCTTGAAAGCGGGTAGCTCTGGGGCCAACGTCCTGACTTTC
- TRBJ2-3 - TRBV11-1 CASSPQGTQYF TGTGCCAGCAGTCCTCAGGGGACGCAGTATTTT
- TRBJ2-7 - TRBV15 CATSSREEQYF TGTGCCACCAGCTCTCGGGAGGAGCAGTACTTC
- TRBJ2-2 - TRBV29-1 CSVGDSPGELFF TGCAGCGTTGGGGACTCCCCCGGGGAGCTGTTTTTT